The 28 T cell receptor beta chains below were found in one sample sequenced in a study of Ad26.COV2.S vaccination and SARS-CoV-2 variants. Assay: immunoSEQ multiplex PCR; the TCRdb copy retains only in-frame clones and omits some. Here the sample spans under 500,000 clones, about 92% being singletons. Treatment specified: 15 to 20 received Ad26.COV2.S at low or high dose, single or two shots; about 5 received placebo; per-sample allocation not given. On day 63 after the first injection, vaccine and placebo recipients gave samples. The starting material was peripheral blood, obtained in a trial of Ad26.COV2.S vaccine versus placebo. These receptors came from a person between 18 and 59 years old who received the Ad26.COV2.S COVID-19 vaccine or a placebo.

The rearrangement joins TRBV4-3 to TRBJ1-1; 7 nucleotides agree with TRBD1. This CDR3 has 14 amino acids. Germline trimming cut 3 bases from V and 5 bases from J; bases unmatched to any gene: 6. Per the germline V gene, CDR1 is LGHNA and CDR2 is YSLEER. CDR3 protein: CASSQDRRMTEAFF. CDR3 DNA: TGCGCCAGCAGCCAGGACAGGAGGATGACTGAAGCTTTCTTT.

This clone has a single count. The J gene is TRBJ2-1, the V gene TRBV21-1. TRBV21-1 is reported as a pseudogene. The CDR3 extends over 12 amino acids. The CDR3 spells CASTPPGAEQFF. In nucleotides, the CDR3 is TGTGCCAGCACCCCCCCCGGGGCTGAGCAGTTCTTC.

The chain couples TRBV19 to TRBJ2-3; D unresolved. The ends were cut back, 4 bases at V and 7 bases at J, with 6 bases in the middle. CDR1 and CDR2 (germline): LNHDA, SQIVND (reference sequence). The CDR3 runs to 11 residues. CDR3 residues: CASSKGNTQYF. The CDR3 nucleotides read TGTGCCAGTAGTAAGGGAAATACGCAGTATTTT. The full variable domain, its missing parts supplied by reference TRBV19 and TRBJ2-3, is DGGITQSPKYLFRKEGQNVTLSCEQNLNHDAMYWYRQDPGQGLRLIYYSQIVNDFQKGDIAEGYSVSREKKESFPLTVTSAQKNPTAFYLCASSKGNTQYFGPGTRLTVL.

V gene TRBV30 combines with J gene TRBJ1-1; D gene uncertain. Deletions cut 0 bases from V and 0 bases from J, with 5 bases between. The CDR3 has 13 residues. CDR1 is GTSNPN and CDR2 is SVGIG in the germline V gene (reference sequence). Here the CDR3 reads CAWSVAVNTEAFF. The CDR3 DNA sequence: TGTGCCTGGAGTGTAGCGGTGAACACTGAAGCTTTCTTT.

The rearrangement uses TRBV7-9 and TRBJ2-7; tentatively, D is TRBD1 (6 bases). CDR1 is SEHNR and CDR2 is FQNEAQ in the germline V gene (reference sequence). The CDR3 runs 15 residues. V was pared by 4 bases and J by 6 bases, with 19 bases between. The CDR3 nucleotides are TGTGCCAGCAGCTCAGGGGCCGCGTCCCTACTCGAGCAGTACTTC. Translated, it gives CASSSGAASLLEQYF.

This clone has a handful of counts. One end of the junction is discordant with germline, which a read error may explain. This chain joins TRBV10-3 and TRBJ1-6; D not certain. Germline assignment: CDR1 ENHRY and CDR2 SYGVKD. The CDR3 spans 9 residues. The DNA of the CDR3 is TGTGCCCCCCTAGCCGGGCGGCCCTTT. Residues: CAPLAGRPF.

The V call is TRBV7-2, the J call TRBJ2-3; no reliable D call. Germline assignment: CDR1 SGHTA and CDR2 FQGNSA. The V end was cut by 5 bases, the J end by 5 bases, with 14 bases between. There are 14 residues in the CDR3. The chain's CDR3 is CASSPPSLKDTQYF. CDR3 DNA sequence: TGTGCCAGCAGCCCGCCCTCCCTAAAAGATACGCAGTATTTT.

This chain uses TRBV7-9 with TRBJ2-2; 9 nucleotides align to TRBD1. V lost 1 base and J lost 7; bases outside the gene matches: 4. Germline-derived CDR1 and CDR2 are SEHNR and FQNEAQ (reference sequence). The CDR3 runs to 15 residues. In DNA, the CDR3 is TGTGCCAGCAGCTTAGTACAGGGGGCTGACGGGGAGCTGTTTTTT. Its translation is CASSLVQGADGELFF.

This clone occurred a few times. This chain uses TRBV7-2 with TRBJ2-7, with 8 bases aligning to TRBD2. Germline values: CDR1 SGHTA, CDR2 FQGNSA. V shed 5 bases, J shed 4 bases, and the junction held 10 bases outside the gene matches. The CDR3 loop spans 15 amino acids. CDR3 nucleotides: TGTGCCAGCAGCCAATATGGACTAGCTTCGTACGAGCAGTACTTC. This codes for CASSQYGLASYEQYF.

The count of this clone is one. V usage is TRBV10-1 and J usage is TRBJ2-7; D gene unclear. V lost 2 bases and J lost 2, with 10 bases in between. Germline CDR1 is WNHNN and CDR2 is SYGVQD (reference sequence). This CDR3 spans 14 amino acids. In nucleotides, the CDR3 is TGCGCCAGCAGTGAGACTATTGGAGCCTACGAGCAGTACTTC. Amino acids: CASSETIGAYEQYF.

The chain links TRBV29-1 to TRBJ2-7; no clear D. V was clipped by 3 bases and J by 4 bases, with 7 bases between them. Looked up from germline, CDR1 is SQVTM and CDR2 is ANQGSEA. The CDR3 extends over 11 amino acids. This CDR3 reads CSVDIGYEQYF. Here the CDR3 DNA reads TGCAGCGTTGATATTGGTTACGAGCAGTACTTC.

V is TRBV15 and J is TRBJ1-2; maybe TRBD1 (6 bases). The CDR3 has 14 residues. The germline V and J ends were trimmed by 4 bases and 6 bases, with 15 bases remaining between them. Germline CDR1 is LNHNV and CDR2 is YYDKDF (reference sequence). This chain's CDR3 is CATSKSGVADGYTF. The CDR3 region has the DNA TGTGCCACCAGCAAATCAGGGGTGGCGGATGGCTACACCTTC. The variable domain in full, with the rest retrieved from reference TRBV15 and TRBJ1-2, is DAMVIQNPRYQVTQFGKPVTLSCSQTLNHNVMYWYQQKSSQAPKLLFHYYDKDFNNEADTPDNFQSRRPNTSFCFLDIRSPGLGDTAMYLCATSKSGVADGYTFGSGTRLTVV.

This clone was observed once. V gene TRBV6-6 combines with J gene TRBJ2-7; 8 nucleotides match TRBD2. The CDR3 runs 15 residues. J lost 3 bases, V lost 0 bases, and 4 bases had no gene match. Germline CDR1 reads MNHNY; CDR2 reads SVGAGI (reference sequence). The CDR3 sequence: CASSYSAGGIYEQYF. The CDR3 DNA is TGTGCCAGCAGTTACTCCGCGGGGGGAATCTACGAGCAGTACTTC.

A single count supports this clone. V usage is TRBV30 and J usage is TRBJ1-1; weak D call: TRBD1 (5 bases). This CDR3 is 13 amino acids long. V was shortened by 4 bases and J by 4 bases, with 13 bases between the two germline ends. Germline lookup yields CDR1 GTSNPN and CDR2 SVGIG (reference sequence). CDR3 nucleotides: TGTGCCTGGAACCCCGTCGGGACCACTGAAGCTTTCTTT. Its translation is CAWNPVGTTEAFF.

J is TRBJ1-1 and V is TRBV19, with 7 bases matching TRBD1. The CDR3 extends over 13 amino acids. V lost 5 bases to trimming and J lost 4 bases; unmatched junction nucleotides: 4. Germline values: CDR1 LNHDA, CDR2 SQIVND (reference sequence). The DNA of the CDR3 is TGTGCCAGTAGTCACAGGGGAGTCACTGAAGCTTTCTTT. This codes for CASSHRGVTEAFF.

This rearrangement joins TRBV5-6 to TRBJ1-1; D is perhaps TRBD1 (6 bases). Per the germline V gene, CDR1 is SGHDT and CDR2 is YYEEEE. Trimming pared 5 bases from V and 1 base from J, leaving 12 bases between. CDR3 length: 14 amino acids. CDR3 in amino acids: CASSSGGRNTEAFF. In DNA form, the CDR3 reads TGTGCCAGCAGTTCGGGGGGGCGGAACACTGAAGCTTTCTTT.

This clone showed up just a few times. The chain employs TRBV5-6 and TRBJ1-1; D gene ambiguous. The CDR3 totals 13 residues. Trimming stripped 3 bases from V and 0 bases from J, with 6 bases between. Germline-derived CDR1 and CDR2 are SGHDT and YYEEEE. As DNA, the CDR3 is TGTGCCAGCAGCTCGGATCTGAACACTGAAGCTTTCTTT. This gives the protein CASSSDLNTEAFF. Variable domain in full (rest from reference TRBV5-6 and TRBJ1-1): DAGVTQSPTHLIKTRGQQVTLRCSPKSGHDTVSWYQQALGQGPQFIFQYYEEEERQRGNFPDRFSGHQFPNYSSELNVNALLLGDSALYLCASSSDLNTEAFFGQGTRLTVV.

The rearrangement uses TRBV4-3 and TRBJ1-5; D gene unclear. Germline CDR1 and CDR2: LGHNA and YSLEER. This CDR3 region has 17 residues. Trimming left V 1 base short and J 0 bases short, with 13 bases between. The CDR3 DNA sequence: TGCGCCAGCAGCCAAGGAGTGGGGAGGAATAGCAATCAGCCCCAGCATTTT. This sequence encodes CASSQGVGRNSNQPQHF.

Written as DNA, the CDR3 is TGTGCCACCAGCCCTGGGACTCCTAAGTCCTACGAGCAGTACTTC. This codes for CATSPGTPKSYEQYF. J is TRBJ2-7 and V is TRBV15, with TRBD2 as a possible D gene (6 bases). Germline V gene sequence: CDR1 LNHNV, CDR2 YYDKDF (reference sequence). The CDR3 is 15 residues long. V dropped 5 bases and J dropped 1 base, with 15 bases sitting between them.

This rearrangement joins TRBV27 to TRBJ2-7; possibly TRBD2 for D (6 bases). Trimming cost V 3 bases and J 2 bases, with 14 bases left between them. The CDR3 is 15 residues long. Germline V gene data show CDR1 as MNHEY and CDR2 as SMNVEV (reference sequence). CDR3 sequence (DNA): TGTGCCAGCAGTTTCGGTGCGGGGCCCACCTACGAGCAGTACTTC. It codes for CASSFGAGPTYEQYF.

The chain employs TRBV30 and TRBJ1-1; maybe TRBD1 (5 bases). CDR3 length: 11 residues. Deletions cut 2 bases from V and 8 bases from J, with 9 bases between. The V gene's germline CDR1 is GTSNPN and CDR2 SVGIG (reference sequence). The CDR3 reads CAWSSRTEAFF. CDR3 sequence (DNA): TGTGCCTGGAGTTCCCGGACAGAAGCTTTCTTT.

The V call is TRBV11-2, the J call TRBJ2-2; D call uncertain. Germline CDR1 reads SGHAT; CDR2 reads FQNNGV. Trimming took 5 bases from V and 1 from J, leaving 14 bases between them. The CDR3 has 16 amino acids. The CDR3 DNA reads TGTGCCAGCAGCCGCCTCCGTCTTCGGAACACCGGGGAGCTGTTTTTT. Translation gives CASSRLRLRNTGELFF.

The chain joins TRBV28 to TRBJ1-1, with no clear D. Germline lookup yields CDR1 MDHEN and CDR2 SYDVKM. Trimming took 7 bases from V and 4 from J, leaving 13 bases between them. The CDR3 contains 13 residues. The CDR3 DNA reads TGTGCCAGCATTAAGGGTTCGCTCACTGAAGCTTTCTTT. Its protein is CASIKGSLTEAFF.

CDR3 loop: CASSLGTSVTFVGELFF. Written as DNA, the CDR3 is TGCGCCAGCAGCCTTGGGACTTCCGTCACCTTCGTAGGGGAGCTGTTTTTT. This chain joins TRBV5-1 and TRBJ2-2, with D perhaps matching TRBD2 (6 bases). The CDR3 sequence is 17 residues long. Germline V gene sequence: CDR1 SGHRS, CDR2 YFSETQ. V gave up 4 bases and J gave up 8 bases, with 24 bases separating them.

The chain employs TRBV10-3 and TRBJ1-1; D unresolved. Germline V gene data show CDR1 as ENHRY and CDR2 as SYGVKD. This CDR3 comprises 14 residues. Trimming took off 0 bases at V and 4 bases at J, with 9 bases between the two ends. CDR3: CAISESRDSTEAFF. The CDR3 region has the DNA TGTGCCATCAGTGAGTCGCGGGATAGCACTGAAGCTTTCTTT.

The rearrangement uses TRBV15 and TRBJ2-2; TRBD1 matches 11 bases. This CDR3 has 17 residues. The V gene end was trimmed by 1 base and the J gene end by 7 bases; junction bases not matched to a gene: 8. Germline CDR1 is LNHNV and CDR2 is YYDKDF (reference sequence). In DNA form, the CDR3 reads TGTGCCACCAGCAGAGGCACGGGGACAGGGGGGAGCGGGGAGCTGTTTTTT. Translated, it gives CATSRGTGTGGSGELFF.

This clone has a single count. The chain combines TRBV15 with TRBJ2-1, with a weak D call TRBD1 (6 bases). V lost 4 bases and J lost 6, with 22 bases in between. This CDR3 has 17 amino acids. Germline CDR1 and CDR2: LNHNV and YYDKDF (reference sequence). This chain's CDR3 is CATSIFAGTQEGNEQFF. As DNA, the CDR3 is TGTGCCACCAGCATATTTGCAGGGACACAAGAGGGCAATGAGCAGTTCTTC.

The CDR3 loop reads CASSLRRDRDYNEQFF. In nucleotides, the CDR3 is TGTGCCAGCAGCCTAAGGCGGGACAGGGACTACAATGAGCAGTTCTTC. The chain carries TRBV5-5 and TRBJ2-1; 9 nucleotides align to TRBD1. Unmatched junction bases numbered 8, after V lost 4 bases and J lost 3 bases. The CDR3 length is 16 residues. Germline CDR1 SGHKS, CDR2 YYEKEE (reference sequence).